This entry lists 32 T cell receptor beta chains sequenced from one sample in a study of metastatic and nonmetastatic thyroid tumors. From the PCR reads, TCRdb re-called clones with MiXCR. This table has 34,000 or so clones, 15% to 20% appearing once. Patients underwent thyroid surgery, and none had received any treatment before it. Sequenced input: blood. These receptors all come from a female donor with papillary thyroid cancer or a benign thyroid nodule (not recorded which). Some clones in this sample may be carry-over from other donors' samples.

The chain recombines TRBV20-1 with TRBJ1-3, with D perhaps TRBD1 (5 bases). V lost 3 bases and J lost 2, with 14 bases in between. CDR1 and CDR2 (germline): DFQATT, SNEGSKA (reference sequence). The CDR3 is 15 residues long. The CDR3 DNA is TGCAGTGCTAGTGATGACAGACGAACTGGAAACACCATATATTTT. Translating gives CSASDDRRTGNTIYF.

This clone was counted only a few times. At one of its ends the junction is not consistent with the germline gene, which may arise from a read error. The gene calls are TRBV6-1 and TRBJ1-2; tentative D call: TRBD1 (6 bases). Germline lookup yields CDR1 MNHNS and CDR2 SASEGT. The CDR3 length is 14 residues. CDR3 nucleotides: TGTGCCAGCACCACAGTAGGGGGAAAATATTGCTACACATTC. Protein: CASTTVGGKYCYTF.

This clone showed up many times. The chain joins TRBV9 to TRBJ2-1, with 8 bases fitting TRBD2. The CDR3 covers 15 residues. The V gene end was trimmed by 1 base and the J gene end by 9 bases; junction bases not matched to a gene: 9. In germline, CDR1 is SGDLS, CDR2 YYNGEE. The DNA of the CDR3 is TGTGCCAGCAGCGTATCCAGCGGGGGAGCTGGTGAGCAGTTCTTC. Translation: CASSVSSGGAGEQFF.

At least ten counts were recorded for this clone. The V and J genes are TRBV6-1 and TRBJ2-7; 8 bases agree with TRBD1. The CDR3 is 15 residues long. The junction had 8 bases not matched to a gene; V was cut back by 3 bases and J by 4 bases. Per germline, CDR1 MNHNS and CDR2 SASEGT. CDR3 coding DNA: TGTGCCAGCAGTGATGGACAGGGTCTAAGGTACGAGCAGTACTTC. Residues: CASSDGQGLRYEQYF.

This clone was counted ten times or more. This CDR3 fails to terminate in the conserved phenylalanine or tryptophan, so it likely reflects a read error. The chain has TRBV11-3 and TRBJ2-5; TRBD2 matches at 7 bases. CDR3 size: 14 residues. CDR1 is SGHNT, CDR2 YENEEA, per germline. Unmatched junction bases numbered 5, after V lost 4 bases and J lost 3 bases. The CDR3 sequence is CASSYQGGEETQYL. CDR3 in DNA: TGTGCCAGCAGCTACCAGGGAGGGGAAGAGACCCAGTACCTC.

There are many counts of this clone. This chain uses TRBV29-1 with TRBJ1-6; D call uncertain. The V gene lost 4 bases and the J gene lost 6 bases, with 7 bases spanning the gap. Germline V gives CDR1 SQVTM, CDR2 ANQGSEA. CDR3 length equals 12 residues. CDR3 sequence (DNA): TGCAGCGTTGCGGGAGCTAATTCACCCCTCCACTTT. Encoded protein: CSVAGANSPLHF. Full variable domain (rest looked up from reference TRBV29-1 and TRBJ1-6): SAVISQKPSRDICQRGTSLTIQCQVDSQVTMMFWYRQQPGQSLTLIATANQGSEATYESGFVIDKFPISRPNLTFSTLTVSNMSPEDSSIYLCSVAGANSPLHFGNGTRLTVT.

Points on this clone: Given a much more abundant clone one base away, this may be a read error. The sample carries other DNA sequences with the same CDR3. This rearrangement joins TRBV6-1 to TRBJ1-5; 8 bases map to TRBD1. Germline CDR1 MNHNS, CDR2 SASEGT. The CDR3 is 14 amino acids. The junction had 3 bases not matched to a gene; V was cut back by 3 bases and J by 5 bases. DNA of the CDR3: TGTGCCAGCAGTGAGAGGGGACAGGATCAGCCCCAGCATTTT. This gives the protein CASSERGQDQPQHF.

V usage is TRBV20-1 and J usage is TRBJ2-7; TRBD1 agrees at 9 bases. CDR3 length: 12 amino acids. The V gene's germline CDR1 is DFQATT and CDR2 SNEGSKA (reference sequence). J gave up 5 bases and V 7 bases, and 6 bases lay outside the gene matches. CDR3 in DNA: TGCAGTGGCCGGGACAGGGAACACGAGCAGTACTTC. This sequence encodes CSGRDREHEQYF.

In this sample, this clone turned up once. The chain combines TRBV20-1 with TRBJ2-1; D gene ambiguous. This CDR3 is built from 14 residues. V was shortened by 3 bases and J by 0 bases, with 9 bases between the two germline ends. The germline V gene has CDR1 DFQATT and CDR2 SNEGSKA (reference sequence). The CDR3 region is CSASGRYSYNEQFF. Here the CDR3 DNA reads TGCAGTGCTAGTGGGCGATACTCCTACAATGAGCAGTTCTTC.

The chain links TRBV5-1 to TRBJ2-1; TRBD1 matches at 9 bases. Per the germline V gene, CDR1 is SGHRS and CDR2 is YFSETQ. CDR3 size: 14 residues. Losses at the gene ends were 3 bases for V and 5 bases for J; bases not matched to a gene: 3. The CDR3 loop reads CASSSGQGHNEQFF. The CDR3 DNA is TGCGCCAGCAGCTCCGGACAGGGGCACAATGAGCAGTTCTTC.

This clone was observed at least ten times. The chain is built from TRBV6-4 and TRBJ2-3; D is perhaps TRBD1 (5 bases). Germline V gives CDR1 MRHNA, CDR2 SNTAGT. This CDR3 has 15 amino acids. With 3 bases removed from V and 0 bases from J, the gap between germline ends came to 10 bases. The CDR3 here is CASSEGASSTDTQYF. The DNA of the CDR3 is TGTGCCAGCAGTGAAGGGGCGTCTAGCACAGATACGCAGTATTTT.

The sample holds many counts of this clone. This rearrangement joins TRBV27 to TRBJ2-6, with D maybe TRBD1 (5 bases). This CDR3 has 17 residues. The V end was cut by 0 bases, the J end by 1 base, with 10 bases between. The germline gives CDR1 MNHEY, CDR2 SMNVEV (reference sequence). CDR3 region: CASSLSSGISGANVLTF. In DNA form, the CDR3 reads TGTGCCAGCAGTTTATCCTCAGGGATATCTGGGGCCAACGTCCTGACTTTC.

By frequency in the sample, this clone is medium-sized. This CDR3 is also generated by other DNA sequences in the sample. CDR3 in amino acids: CASEGSRGGNYGYTF. The CDR3 DNA sequence: TGTGCCAGCGAGGGCAGCAGGGGGGGGAACTATGGCTACACCTTC. V usage is TRBV2 and J usage is TRBJ1-2, with 7 nucleotides matching TRBD1. The V gene's germline CDR1 is SNHLY and CDR2 FYNNEI. The CDR3 is made up of 15 amino acids. Trimming removed 8 bases from V and 2 bases from J; junction bases left unmatched: 11.

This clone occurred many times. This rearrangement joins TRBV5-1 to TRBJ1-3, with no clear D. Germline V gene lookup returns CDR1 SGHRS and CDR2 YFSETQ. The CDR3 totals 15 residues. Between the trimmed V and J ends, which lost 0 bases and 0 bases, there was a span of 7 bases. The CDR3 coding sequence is TGCGCCAGCAGCTTGGTGGGTTCCTCTGGAAACACCATATATTTT. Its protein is CASSLVGSSGNTIYF.

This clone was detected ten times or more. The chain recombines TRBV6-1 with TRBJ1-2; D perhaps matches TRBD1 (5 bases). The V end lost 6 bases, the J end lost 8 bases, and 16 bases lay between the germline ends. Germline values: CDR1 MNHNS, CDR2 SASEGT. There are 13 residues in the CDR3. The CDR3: CASRPGTAGGYTF. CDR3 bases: TGTGCCAGCAGACCCGGGACCGCGGGAGGCTACACCTTC.

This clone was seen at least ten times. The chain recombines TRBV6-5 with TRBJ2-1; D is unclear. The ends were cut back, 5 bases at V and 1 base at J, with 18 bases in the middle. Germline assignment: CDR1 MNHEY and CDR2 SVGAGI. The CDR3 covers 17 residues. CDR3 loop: CASSPRFLIGSYNEQFF. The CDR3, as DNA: TGTGCCAGCAGTCCGAGATTCCTAATTGGTTCCTACAATGAGCAGTTCTTC.

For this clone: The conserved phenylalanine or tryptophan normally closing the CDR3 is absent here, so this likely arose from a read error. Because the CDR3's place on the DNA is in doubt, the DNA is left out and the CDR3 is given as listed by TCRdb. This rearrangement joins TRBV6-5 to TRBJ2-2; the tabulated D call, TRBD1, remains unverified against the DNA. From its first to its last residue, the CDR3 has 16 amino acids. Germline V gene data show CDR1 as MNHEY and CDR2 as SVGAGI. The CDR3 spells CASSSRRRTSTGELIL.

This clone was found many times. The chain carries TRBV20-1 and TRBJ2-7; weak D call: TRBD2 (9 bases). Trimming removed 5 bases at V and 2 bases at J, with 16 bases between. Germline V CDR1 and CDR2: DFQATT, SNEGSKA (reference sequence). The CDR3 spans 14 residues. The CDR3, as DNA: TGCAGTGCTCAGGGGGCTAGCGGGACCTACGAGCAGTACTTC. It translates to CSAQGASGTYEQYF.

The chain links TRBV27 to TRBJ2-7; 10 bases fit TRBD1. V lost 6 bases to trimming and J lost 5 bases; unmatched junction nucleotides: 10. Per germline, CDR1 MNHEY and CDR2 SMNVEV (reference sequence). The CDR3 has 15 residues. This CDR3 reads CASRQTGQGFHEQYF. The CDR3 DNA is TGTGCCAGCAGGCAAACGGGACAGGGGTTCCACGAGCAGTACTTC.

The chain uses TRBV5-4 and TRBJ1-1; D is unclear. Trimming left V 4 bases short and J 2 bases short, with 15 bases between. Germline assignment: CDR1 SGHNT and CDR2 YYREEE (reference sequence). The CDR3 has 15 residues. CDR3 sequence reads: CASSPSIPFNTEAFF. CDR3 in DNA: TGTGCCAGCAGCCCCTCCATCCCCTTTAACACTGAAGCTTTCTTT.

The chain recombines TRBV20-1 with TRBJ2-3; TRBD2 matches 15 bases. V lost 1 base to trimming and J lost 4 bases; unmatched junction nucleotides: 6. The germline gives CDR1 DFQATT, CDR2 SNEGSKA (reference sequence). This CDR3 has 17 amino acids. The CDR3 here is CSARGTSGRAVADTQYF. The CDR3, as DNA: TGCAGTGCTAGAGGGACTAGCGGGAGGGCAGTAGCAGATACGCAGTATTTT.

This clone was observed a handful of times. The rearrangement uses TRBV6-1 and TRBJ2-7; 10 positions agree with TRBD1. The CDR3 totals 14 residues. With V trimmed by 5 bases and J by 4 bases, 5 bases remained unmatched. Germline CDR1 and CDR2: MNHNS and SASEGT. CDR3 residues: CASSFRDRGYEQYF. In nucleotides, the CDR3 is TGTGCCAGCAGTTTCCGGGACAGGGGATACGAGCAGTACTTC.

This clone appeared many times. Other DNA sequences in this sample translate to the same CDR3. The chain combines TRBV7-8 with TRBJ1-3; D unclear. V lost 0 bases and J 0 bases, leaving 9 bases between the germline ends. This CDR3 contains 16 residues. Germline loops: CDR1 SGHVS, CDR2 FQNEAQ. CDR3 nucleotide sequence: TGTGCCAGCAGCTTAGCGATCCGGACCTCTGGAAACACCATATATTTT. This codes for CASSLAIRTSGNTIYF. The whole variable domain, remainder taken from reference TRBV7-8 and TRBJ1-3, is GAGVSQSPRYKVAKRGQDVALRCDPISGHVSLFWYQQALGQGPEFLTYFQNEAQLDKSGLPSDRFFAERPEGSVSTLKIQRTQQEDSAVYLCASSLAIRTSGNTIYFGEGSWLTVV.

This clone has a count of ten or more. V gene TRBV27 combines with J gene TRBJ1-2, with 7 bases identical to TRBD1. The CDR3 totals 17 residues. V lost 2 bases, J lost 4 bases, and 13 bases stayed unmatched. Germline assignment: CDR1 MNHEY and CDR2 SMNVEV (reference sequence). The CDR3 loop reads CASSLRGRQGRGYGYTF. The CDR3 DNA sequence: TGTGCCAGCAGTTTAAGGGGCAGACAGGGTCGGGGCTATGGCTACACCTTC.

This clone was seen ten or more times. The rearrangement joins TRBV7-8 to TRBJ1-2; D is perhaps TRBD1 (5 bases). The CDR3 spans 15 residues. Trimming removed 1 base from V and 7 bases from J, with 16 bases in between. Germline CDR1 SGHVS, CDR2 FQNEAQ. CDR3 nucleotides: TGTGCCAGCAGCTTAGAGGGCAGGGTGATGAGTGGCTACACCTTC. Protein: CASSLEGRVMSGYTF.

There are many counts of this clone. The CDR3 here is CSVGGQGALETQYF. The CDR3 bases are TGCAGCGTTGGGGGGCAGGGGGCGTTAGAGACCCAGTACTTC. The genes are TRBV29-1 and TRBJ2-5; TRBD1 aligns across 8 bases. Trimming at V came to 4 bases and at J to 4 bases, leaving 8 bases not matched to a gene. CDR3 length equals 14 residues. Germline V gene lookup returns CDR1 SQVTM and CDR2 ANQGSEA. Drawing the rest from reference TRBV29-1 and TRBJ2-5, the complete variable domain is SAVISQKPSRDICQRGTSLTIQCQVDSQVTMMFWYRQQPGQSLTLIATANQGSEATYESGFVIDKFPISRPNLTFSTLTVSNMSPEDSSIYLCSVGGQGALETQYFGPGTRLLVL.

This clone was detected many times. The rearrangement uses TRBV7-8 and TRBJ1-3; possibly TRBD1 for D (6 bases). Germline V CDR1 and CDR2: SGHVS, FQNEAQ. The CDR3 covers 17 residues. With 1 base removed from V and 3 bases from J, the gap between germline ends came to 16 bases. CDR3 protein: CASSLGASGTLGNTIYF. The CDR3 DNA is TGTGCCAGCAGCTTAGGTGCCTCCGGGACACTTGGAAACACCATATATTTT.

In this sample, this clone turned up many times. Here the CDR3 reads CASSERGAWQPQHF. Here the CDR3 DNA reads TGTGCCAGCAGTGAACGAGGGGCTTGGCAGCCCCAGCATTTT. This chain joins TRBV6-1 and TRBJ1-5; possible D gene TRBD1, 5 bases. V was clipped by 2 bases and J by 7 bases, with 12 bases between them. Germline V gene data show CDR1 as MNHNS and CDR2 as SASEGT. The CDR3 length is 14 residues.

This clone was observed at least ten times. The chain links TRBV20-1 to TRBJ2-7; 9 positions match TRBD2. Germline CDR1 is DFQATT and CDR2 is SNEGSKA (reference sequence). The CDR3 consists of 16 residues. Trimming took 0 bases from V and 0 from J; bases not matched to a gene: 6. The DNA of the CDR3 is TGCAGTGCTAGAGATTTCCGGACTAGCGACTCCTACGAGCAGTACTTC. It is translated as CSARDFRTSDSYEQYF.

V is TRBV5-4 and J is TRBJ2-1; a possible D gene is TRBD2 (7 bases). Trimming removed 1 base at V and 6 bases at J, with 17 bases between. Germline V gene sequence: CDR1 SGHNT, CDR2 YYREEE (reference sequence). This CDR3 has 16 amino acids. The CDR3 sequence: CASSLSGGAEANEQFF. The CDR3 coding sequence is TGTGCCAGCAGCTTGAGTGGGGGGGCTGAGGCCAATGAGCAGTTCTTC.

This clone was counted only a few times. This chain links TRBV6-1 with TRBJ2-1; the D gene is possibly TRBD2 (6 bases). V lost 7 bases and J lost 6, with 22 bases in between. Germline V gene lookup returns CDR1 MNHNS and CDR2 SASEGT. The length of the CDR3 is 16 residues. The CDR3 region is CASTEEEGSSGNEQFF. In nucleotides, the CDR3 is TGTGCCAGCACCGAGGAGGAGGGATCGTCAGGCAATGAGCAGTTCTTC.

The CDR3 sequence: CASSQGQGAGETQYF. The CDR3 DNA reads as TGTGCCAGCAGCCAAGGACAGGGCGCCGGGGAGACCCAGTACTTC. The chain links TRBV3-1 to TRBJ2-5, with 7 nucleotides matching TRBD1. The CDR3 extends over 15 amino acids. V lost 1 base and J lost 5; bases outside the gene matches: 7. Germline CDR1 and CDR2: LGHDT and YNNKEL (reference sequence).